Listed here are 11 T cell receptor beta chains from one sample, sequenced in a study of CD8+CD57+ T cells in acquired aplastic anemia (dated by TCRdb to 2016 to 2018). Flow cytometry had shown CD8+CD57+ cell expansion in the patients selected for sequencing. Sequencer: Illumina HiSeq 2000. TCR beta VDJ combination and CDR3 sequence profiling used genomic DNA as the template. In-frame beta chains were kept once TCRdb had trimmed the public reads at Q25 with fastp and called clones with MiXCR. Each entry is one CDR3 protein sequence, shown with its most common DNA and genes. The sample profile shows about 98,000 distinct CDR3 sequences; 65% to 70% of them were found once. The leading ten clones occupy 60% to 80% of the sample. Sequencing input: sorted CD4+, CD8+, or CD8+CD57+ T cells (not recorded which) from PBMCs. These receptors all come from a human donor with aplastic anemia.

This chain connects TRBV20-1 to TRBJ1-6; 12 bases match TRBD1. V dropped 5 bases and J dropped 7; count of bases not matched to a gene: 9. The germline gives CDR1 DFQATT, CDR2 SNEGSKA (reference sequence). CDR3 length: 16 amino acids. CDR3 DNA sequence: TGCAGTGCTCGGGACAGGGGGCCAAGGGCGAATTCACCCCTCCACTTT. It yields the protein CSARDRGPRANSPLHF.

This clonotype was seen at least ten times. This sequence joins TRBV5-8 and TRBJ2-1; D is undetermined. V was trimmed by 2 bases and J by 0 bases, leaving 9 bases between them. Germline CDR1 and CDR2: SGHTS and YDEGEE. The CDR3 is 15 residues long. The CDR3 reads CASSFWRSSYNEQFF. The CDR3 nucleotides are TGTGCCAGCAGCTTTTGGCGGAGCTCCTACAATGAGCAGTTCTTC.

This rearrangement joins TRBV20-1 to TRBJ2-7, with 7 bases that match TRBD2. CDR3 length: 15 residues. The junction had 11 bases not matched to a gene; V was cut back by 4 bases and J by 2 bases. The germline V gene encodes CDR1 DFQATT and CDR2 SNEGSKA (reference sequence). The CDR3 DNA sequence: TGCAGTGCTACCCGAACAGGACTAGAGGCCTACGAGCAGTACTTC. Translated: CSATRTGLEAYEQYF.

There are a few counts of this clonotype. The chain links TRBV20-1 to TRBJ2-1; perhaps TRBD1 as D (6 bases). CDR3 length: 11 residues. The germline V gene encodes CDR1 DFQATT and CDR2 SNEGSKA (reference sequence). The germline V and J ends were trimmed by 5 bases and 4 bases, with 6 bases remaining between them. The CDR3 reads CSAGQYNEQFF. The CDR3 coding sequence is TGCAGTGCTGGACAGTACAATGAGCAGTTCTTC.

V gene TRBV3-1 combines with J gene TRBJ1-2, with unresolved D. The germline V gene has CDR1 LGHDT and CDR2 YNNKEL (reference sequence). This CDR3 comprises 11 residues. Trimming shortened V by 5 bases and J by 8 bases, and 9 bases separated the two germline ends. CDR3 DNA: TGTGCCAGCAGCGCCGGACTAGGCTACACCTTC. It specifies CASSAGLGYTF. Together with reference TRBV3-1 and TRBJ1-2, the CDR3 gives the full variable domain: DTAVSQTPKYLVTQMGNDKSIKCEQNLGHDTMYWYKQDSKKFLKIMFSYNNKELIINETVPNRFSPKSPDKAHLNLHINSLELGDSAVYFCASSAGLGYTFGSGTRLTVV.

A note on this clonotype: A junction boundary mismatches the germline segment, possibly from a read error. The chain carries TRBV12-5 and TRBJ2-1, with D possibly being TRBD1 or TRBD2 (5 bases each). This CDR3 region has 13 residues. Looked up from germline, CDR1 is LGHNT and CDR2 is FRNRAP. The CDR3 protein is CASVTVGDNEQSF. Written as DNA, the CDR3 is TGTGCTAGTGTGACAGTGGGGGATAATGAGCAGTCCTTC.

CDR3 nucleotide sequence: TGCGCCAGCAGTGAAAGACAGCCAGATACGCAGTATTTT. Translated: CASSERQPDTQYF. The chain has TRBV10-2 and TRBJ2-3; TRBD1 is a possible D gene (5 bases). With 3 bases removed from V and 4 bases from J, the gap between germline ends came to 8 bases. Germline-derived CDR1 and CDR2 are WSHSY and SAAADI. This CDR3 is built from 13 residues.

The J gene is TRBJ2-1, the V gene TRBV29-1, with D unclear. Trimming stripped 1 base from V and 0 bases from J, with 7 bases between. The CDR3 length is 14 residues. The germline gives CDR1 SQVTM, CDR2 ANQGSEA. CDR3 sequence: CSVEGWHSYNEQFF. For the CDR3, the DNA is TGCAGCGTTGAAGGTTGGCACTCCTACAATGAGCAGTTCTTC.

This clonotype was recorded many times. This chain joins TRBV6-1 and TRBJ1-5, with TRBD1 matching 9 bases. This CDR3 is built from 15 residues. Unmatched junction bases numbered 11, after V lost 6 bases and J lost 8 bases. The germline CDR1 and CDR2 sequences are MNHNS and SASEGT. The CDR3, as DNA: TGTGCCAGCAGACCGTCTACAGGGGGCAGGGAGCCCCAGCATTTT. The encoded protein is CASRPSTGGREPQHF.

In its sample, this clonotype was seen a few times. The rearrangement joins TRBV7-9 to TRBJ2-7; 9 bases map to TRBD2. The CDR3 is 15 residues long. J was trimmed by 2 bases and V by 1 base; bases with no gene match: 3. Germline V lookup: CDR1 SEHNR, CDR2 FQNEAQ (reference sequence). Here the CDR3 DNA reads TGTGCCAGCAGCTTAGACCCTAGCGGGACCTACGAGCAGTACTTC. Protein: CASSLDPSGTYEQYF.

V and J are TRBV19 and TRBJ2-1, with a weak D call TRBD1 (8 bases). V dropped 5 bases and J dropped 6 bases, with 17 bases sitting between them. The CDR3 contains 15 residues. From germline, CDR1 is LNHDA and CDR2 SQIVND (reference sequence). CDR3 sequence: CASSLTGGQVNEQFF. For the CDR3, the DNA is TGTGCCAGTAGTCTCACGGGGGGACAGGTCAATGAGCAGTTCTTC.